One sample yielded the 8 T cell receptor beta chains listed below, sequenced in a study of cytomegalovirus exposure and HLA in healthy donors. PCR was performed using 60 Vbeta and 13 Jbeta primers. Using immunoSEQ multiplex PCR, the repertoire was profiled, and TCRdb retains in-frame clones only, with some absent. The sample consists of approximately 190,000 clones, approximately 88% of them appearing once. Sequenced material: PBMCs. The receptors were gathered from a boy under 18 in good health and CMV-seronegative.

The rearrangement uses TRBV27 and TRBJ1-1; D perhaps matches TRBD1 (5 bases). Trimming cost V 8 bases and J 4 bases, with 11 bases left between them. CDR3 length: 12 amino acids. Germline lookup yields CDR1 MNHEY and CDR2 SMNVEV (reference sequence). CDR3 loop: CASGHGGTEAFF. For the CDR3, the DNA is TGTGCCAGCGGCCACGGGGGCACTGAAGCTTTCTTT.

V usage is TRBV2 and J usage is TRBJ1-2; TRBD1 matches at 8 bases. The trim removed 5 bases at V and 7 bases at J, leaving 9 bases unmatched. The length of the CDR3 is 14 residues. Germline loops: CDR1 SNHLY, CDR2 FYNNEI. CDR3 coding DNA: TGTGCCAGCAGTCAGGGACAGGCCACGGGTGGCTACACCTTC. The encoded protein is CASSQGQATGGYTF.

The V gene is TRBV28, the J gene TRBJ1-5; 9 nucleotides line up with TRBD1. Trimming at V came to 7 bases and at J to 7 bases, leaving 14 bases not matched to a gene. This CDR3 spans 16 amino acids. Germline V gives CDR1 MDHEN, CDR2 SYDVKM. The CDR3 bases are TGTGCCAGCATTCCTCCTTACAGGGGGCGTAGACAGCCCCAGCATTTT. This encodes CASIPPYRGRRQPQHF.

On this clone itself: Other DNA sequences in this specimen translate into the identical CDR3. This chain links TRBV9 with TRBJ1-6; D possibly corresponds to TRBD1 (6 bases). V shed 0 bases and J shed 7 bases, with 8 bases lying between them. The length of the CDR3 is 14 residues. Germline-derived CDR1 and CDR2 are SGDLS and YYNGEE. The CDR3 sequence: CASSVGQENSPLHF. The CDR3, as DNA: TGTGCCAGCAGCGTAGGACAGGAGAATTCACCCCTCCACTTT.

The J gene is TRBJ2-7, the V gene TRBV7-2; 8 bases match TRBD2. The germline V gene encodes CDR1 SGHTA and CDR2 FQGNSA. The V and J ends lost 4 bases and 6 bases, in that order; junction bases with no gene match: 5. This CDR3 has 13 residues. For the CDR3, the DNA is TGTGCCAGCAGCTCTGGACTAGCAGGCGAGCAGTACTTC. Its protein is CASSSGLAGEQYF.

In this sample, this clone turned up a few times. The chain combines TRBV4-3 with TRBJ1-6, with a possible D match to TRBD1 (5 bases). Trimming stripped 3 bases from V and 9 bases from J, with 12 bases between. Germline CDR1 reads LGHNA; CDR2 reads YSLEER. CDR3 length: 14 amino acids. This CDR3 is CASSHVLQGSPLHF. The CDR3 nucleotides read TGCGCCAGCAGCCATGTCTTGCAGGGTTCACCCCTCCACTTT.

V and J are TRBV25-1 and TRBJ1-1, with D possibly being TRBD1 (5 bases). CDR1 MGHDK and CDR2 SYGVNS come from the germline V gene. There are 16 residues in the CDR3. V lost 0 bases and J lost 1, with 12 bases in between. In DNA, the CDR3 is TGTGCCAGCAGTGAATATAGCCCAGGGCCGAACACTGAAGCTTTCTTT. Translated, it gives CASSEYSPGPNTEAFF. Full variable domain (remainder filled in from reference TRBV25-1 and TRBJ1-1): EADIYQTPRYLVIGTGKKITLECSQTMGHDKMYWYQQDPGMELHLIHYSYGVNSTEKGDLSSESTVSRIRTEHFPLTLESARPSHTSQYLCASSEYSPGPNTEAFFGQGTRLTVV.

This clone showed up just a few times. The V call is TRBV28, the J call TRBJ2-7, with D maybe TRBD1 (7 bases). V was clipped by 3 bases and J by 5 bases, with 17 bases between them. Germline V lookup: CDR1 MDHEN, CDR2 SYDVKM. The CDR3 sequence is 15 residues long. CDR3 protein: CASSFIQGGLHEQYF. The CDR3 DNA sequence: TGTGCCAGCAGTTTCATTCAGGGGGGACTTCACGAGCAGTACTTC.